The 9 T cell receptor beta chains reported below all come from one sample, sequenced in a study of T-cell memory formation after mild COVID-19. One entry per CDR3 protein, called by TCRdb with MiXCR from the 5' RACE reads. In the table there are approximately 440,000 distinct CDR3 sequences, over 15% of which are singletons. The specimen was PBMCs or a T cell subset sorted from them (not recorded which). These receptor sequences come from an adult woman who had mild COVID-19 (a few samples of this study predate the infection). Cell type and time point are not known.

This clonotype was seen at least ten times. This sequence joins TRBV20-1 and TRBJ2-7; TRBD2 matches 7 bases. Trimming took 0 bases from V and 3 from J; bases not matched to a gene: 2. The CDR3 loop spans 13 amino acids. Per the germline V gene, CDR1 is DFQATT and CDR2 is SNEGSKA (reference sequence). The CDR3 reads CSAREERDYEQYF. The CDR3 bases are TGCAGTGCTAGAGAGGAGCGGGACTACGAGCAGTACTTC.

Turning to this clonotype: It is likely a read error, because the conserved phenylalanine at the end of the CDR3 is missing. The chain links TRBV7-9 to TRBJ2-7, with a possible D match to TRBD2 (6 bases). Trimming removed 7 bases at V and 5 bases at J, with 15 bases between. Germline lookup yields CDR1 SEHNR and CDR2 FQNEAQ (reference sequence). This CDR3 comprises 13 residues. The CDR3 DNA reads TGTGCCAGCATGGCTGGGGGGAACCACGAGCAGTACTTA. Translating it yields CASMAGGNHEQYL.

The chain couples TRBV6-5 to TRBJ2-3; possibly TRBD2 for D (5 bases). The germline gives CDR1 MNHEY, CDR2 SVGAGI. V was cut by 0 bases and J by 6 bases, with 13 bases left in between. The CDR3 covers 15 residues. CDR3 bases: TGTGCCAGCAGTTACTCGACCGGGGATGGGGATACGCAGTATTTT. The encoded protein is CASSYSTGDGDTQYF.

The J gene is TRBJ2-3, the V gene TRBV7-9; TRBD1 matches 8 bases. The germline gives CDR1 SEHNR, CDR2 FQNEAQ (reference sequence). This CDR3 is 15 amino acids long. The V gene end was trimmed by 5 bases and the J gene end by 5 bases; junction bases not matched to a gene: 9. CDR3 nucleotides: TGTGCCAGCAGCCCCGCGGGCAGGGGGCAAGATACGCAGTATTTT. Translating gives CASSPAGRGQDTQYF.

The chain's CDR3 is CASSSGTGGNIQYF. The DNA of the CDR3 is TGTGCCAGCAGTTCCGGGACAGGGGGAAACATTCAGTACTTC. The rearrangement links TRBV12-3 or TRBV12-4 to TRBJ2-4, with TRBD1 matching over 11 bases. Unmatched junction bases numbered 2, after V lost 4 bases and J lost 6 bases. The CDR3 is made up of 14 amino acids.

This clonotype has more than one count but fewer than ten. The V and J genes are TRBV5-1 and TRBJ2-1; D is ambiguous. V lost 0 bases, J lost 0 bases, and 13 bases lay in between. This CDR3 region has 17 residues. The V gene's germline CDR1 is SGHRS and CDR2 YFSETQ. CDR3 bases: TGCGCCAGCAGCTTGGGTTGGCACCTGAGCTCCTACAATGAGCAGTTCTTC. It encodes CASSLGWHLSSYNEQFF.

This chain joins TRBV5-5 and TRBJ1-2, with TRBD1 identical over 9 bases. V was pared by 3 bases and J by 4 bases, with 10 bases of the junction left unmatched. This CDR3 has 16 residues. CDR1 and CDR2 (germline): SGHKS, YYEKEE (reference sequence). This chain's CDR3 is CASSSKYGQGFYGYTF. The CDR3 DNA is TGTGCCAGCAGCTCCAAGTACGGACAGGGGTTCTATGGCTACACCTTC.

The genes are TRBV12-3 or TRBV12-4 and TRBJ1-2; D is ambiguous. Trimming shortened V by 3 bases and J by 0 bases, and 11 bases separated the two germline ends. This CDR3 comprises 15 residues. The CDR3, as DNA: TGTGCCAGCAGTTTGAGGCAGTATACTAACTATGGCTACACCTTC. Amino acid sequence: CASSLRQYTNYGYTF.

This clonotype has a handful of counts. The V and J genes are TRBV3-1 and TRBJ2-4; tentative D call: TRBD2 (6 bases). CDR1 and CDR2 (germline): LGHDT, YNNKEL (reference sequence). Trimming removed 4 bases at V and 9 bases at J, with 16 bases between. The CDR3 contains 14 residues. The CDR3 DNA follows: TGTGCCAGCAGCCCCCAGGAGAAGGGAGGCATTCAGTACTTC. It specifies CASSPQEKGGIQYF.